Sequencing of this T cell receptor beta chain was carried out in a study of CD8 T cells in ankylosing spondylitis. General study findings and limits: Within ankylosing spondylitis blood, a TCR beta motif made up of seven or eight highly homologous variants appeared to be characteristic.

Making use of molecular barcodes, quantitative 5'-RACE generated TCR beta libraries. TCRdb used MiXCR to reprocess the 5' RACE reads, holding one entry per CDR3 protein. The repertoire holds just under 550,000 distinct CDR3 sequences, 9.5% to 15% seen once, with around 7% in the top ten. A note on this clonotype: Antigen unknown.

The clonotype was recovered from a male donor with ankylosing spondylitis. The sequencing sample was made of blood, either unsorted or a sorted T cell fraction (not recorded which).

The CDR3 loop is CSARNPRENMAKNIQYF. As DNA, the CDR3 is TGCAGTGCTAGAAACCCCCGAGAGAATATGGCCAAAAACATTCAGTACTTC. The chain combines TRBV20-1 with TRBJ2-4; D remains unclear. The CDR3 runs to 17 residues. The germline V gene encodes CDR1 DFQATT and CDR2 SNEGSKA (reference sequence). The V and J ends lost 2 bases and 1 base respectively, with 18 bases between them.